The entry below describes one TCR beta chain. Per the germline V gene, CDR1 is DFQATT and CDR2 is SNEGSKA (reference sequence). The CDR3 runs 13 residues. Trimming removed 6 bases at V and 5 bases at J, with 14 bases between. The data are from a study of spatial heterogeneity in lung cancer. At the level of the study: Fewer alpha-chain than beta-chain sequences were consistently detected.

TCRdb ran MiXCR on the 5' RACE reads and lists one entry per CDR3 protein. The repertoire holds roughly 45,000 distinct CDR3 sequences, more than 20% seen once, with about 7.2% in the top ten. Time point specified: blood at routine non-recurrence follow-up after resection. V is TRBV20-1 and J is TRBJ1-5; D not certain. The TCR originated in a female donor with early-stage non-small cell lung cancer. The specimen comprised PBMCs, sampled at follow-up. CDR3 amino acids: CSAAREPDQPQHF. The DNA of the CDR3 is TGCAGTGCAGCCCGAGAGCCGGATCAGCCCCAGCATTTT.